What follows describes a single TCR beta chain. CDR1 and CDR2 from the germline V gene are ENHRY and SYGVKD. The CDR3 spans 18 residues. Unmatched junction bases numbered 12, after V lost 5 bases and J lost 4 bases. This entry belongs to a study of blood T cell repertoires in COVID-19. About the research overall: Samples representing acute and convalescent COVID-19 were sourced from the United States, Italy and Spain.

Original methodology: From reference gene primer amplification, estimates of nucleated cell counts were derived. The protocol was immunoSEQ multiplex PCR, while the TCRdb copy is restricted to in-frame clones and leaves out a portion. That table furnishes V, J and clone size, whereas the DNA furnished D and trimming. Here the sample spans 100,000 to 150,000 clones, under 90% being singletons. This chain connects TRBV10-3 to TRBJ2-2; TRBD1 matches 11 bases. Sequencing was performed on peripheral blood. This sequence originates from a man in his sixties with acute or convalescent COVID-19. The CDR3 loop is CAISPGQGGLRGTGELFF. CDR3 DNA sequence: TGTGCCATCAGTCCGGGACAGGGGGGGCTCAGGGGCACCGGGGAGCTGTTTTTT.